The 2 T cell receptor beta chains listed next were all sequenced from one sample in a study of PD-L1 blockade in urothelial cancer. Described time point: peripheral blood 6 weeks after treatment start. TCRdb's copy holds only in-frame clones and misses some; the assay was immunoSEQ multiplex PCR. The sample has 35,000 to 40,000 clones; 86% are singletons. The sequences come from PBMCs, collected around atezolizumab (anti-PD-L1) treatment. These receptors were taken from a man aged 55-75 years with urothelial cancer.

V and J are TRBV30 and TRBJ1-1; possible D gene TRBD1, 6 bases. The V end was cut by 0 bases, the J end by 7 bases, with 12 bases between. CDR1 is GTSNPN, CDR2 SVGIG, per germline (reference sequence). The CDR3 is 13 residues long. The CDR3 nucleotides read TGTGCCTGGAGTGTACAGGGCAGGGATGAAGCTTTCTTT. Translated, it gives CAWSVQGRDEAFF.

The chain joins TRBV27 to TRBJ2-5; TRBD1 matches at 8 bases. The CDR3 is made up of 14 amino acids. The germline CDR1 and CDR2 sequences are MNHEY and SMNVEV (reference sequence). V shed 6 bases and J 3 bases; nucleotides not matched to a gene: 6. The CDR3 here is CASRKKDREETQYF. The CDR3 DNA reads TGTGCCAGCAGGAAAAAGGACAGGGAAGAGACCCAGTACTTC.